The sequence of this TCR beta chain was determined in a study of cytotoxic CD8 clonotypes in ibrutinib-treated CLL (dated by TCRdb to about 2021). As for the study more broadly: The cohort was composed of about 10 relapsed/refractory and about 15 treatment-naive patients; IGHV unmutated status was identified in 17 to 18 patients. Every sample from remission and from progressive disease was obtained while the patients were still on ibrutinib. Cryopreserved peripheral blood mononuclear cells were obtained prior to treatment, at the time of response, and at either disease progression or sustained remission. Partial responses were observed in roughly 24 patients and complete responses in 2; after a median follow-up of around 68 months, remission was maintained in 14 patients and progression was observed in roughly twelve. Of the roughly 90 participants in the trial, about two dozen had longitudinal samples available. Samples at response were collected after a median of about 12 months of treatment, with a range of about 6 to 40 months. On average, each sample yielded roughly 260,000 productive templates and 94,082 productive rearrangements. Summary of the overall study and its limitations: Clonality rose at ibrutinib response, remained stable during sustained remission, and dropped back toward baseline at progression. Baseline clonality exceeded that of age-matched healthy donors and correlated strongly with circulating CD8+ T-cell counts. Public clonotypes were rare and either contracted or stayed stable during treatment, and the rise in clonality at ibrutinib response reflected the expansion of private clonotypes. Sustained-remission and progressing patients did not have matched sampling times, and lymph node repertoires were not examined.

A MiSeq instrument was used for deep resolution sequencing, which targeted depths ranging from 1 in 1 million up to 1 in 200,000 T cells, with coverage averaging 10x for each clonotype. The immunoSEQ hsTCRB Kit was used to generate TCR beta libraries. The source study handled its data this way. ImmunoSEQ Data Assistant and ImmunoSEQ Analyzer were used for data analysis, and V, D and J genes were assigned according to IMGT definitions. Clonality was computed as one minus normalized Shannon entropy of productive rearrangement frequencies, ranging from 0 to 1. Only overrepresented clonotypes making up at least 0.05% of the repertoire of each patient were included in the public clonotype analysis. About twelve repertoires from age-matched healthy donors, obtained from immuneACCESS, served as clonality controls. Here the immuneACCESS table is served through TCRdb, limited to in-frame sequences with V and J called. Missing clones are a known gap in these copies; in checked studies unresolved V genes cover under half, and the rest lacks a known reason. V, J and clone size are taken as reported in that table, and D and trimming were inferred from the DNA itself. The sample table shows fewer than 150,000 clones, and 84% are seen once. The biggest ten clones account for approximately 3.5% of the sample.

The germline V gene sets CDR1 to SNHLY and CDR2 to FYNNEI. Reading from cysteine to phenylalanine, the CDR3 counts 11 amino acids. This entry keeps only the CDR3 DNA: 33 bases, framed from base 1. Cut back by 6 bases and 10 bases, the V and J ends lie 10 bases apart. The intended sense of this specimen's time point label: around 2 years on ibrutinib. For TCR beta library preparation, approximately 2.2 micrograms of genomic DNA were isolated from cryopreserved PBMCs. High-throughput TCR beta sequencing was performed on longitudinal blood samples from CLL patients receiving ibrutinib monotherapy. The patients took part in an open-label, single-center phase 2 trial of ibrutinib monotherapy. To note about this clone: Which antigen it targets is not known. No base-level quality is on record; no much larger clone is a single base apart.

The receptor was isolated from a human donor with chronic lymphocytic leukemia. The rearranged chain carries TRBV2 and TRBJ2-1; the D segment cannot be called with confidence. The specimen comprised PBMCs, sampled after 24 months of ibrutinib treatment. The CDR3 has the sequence CASRVYSEQFF. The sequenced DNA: TGTGCCAGCAGGGTTTATTCCGAGCAGTTCTTC.